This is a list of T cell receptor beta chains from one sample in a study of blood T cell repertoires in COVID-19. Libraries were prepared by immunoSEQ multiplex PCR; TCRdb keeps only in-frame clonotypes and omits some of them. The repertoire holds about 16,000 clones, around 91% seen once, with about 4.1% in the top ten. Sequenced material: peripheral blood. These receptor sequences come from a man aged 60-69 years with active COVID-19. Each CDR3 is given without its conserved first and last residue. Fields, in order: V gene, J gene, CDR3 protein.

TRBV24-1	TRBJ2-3	ATSESGQGGTDTQY
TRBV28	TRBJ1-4	ASSLGTGDEKLF
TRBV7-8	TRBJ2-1	ASSFDRAYDEQF
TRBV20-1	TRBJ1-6	SASPRGTGVSPLH
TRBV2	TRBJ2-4	ASSDSQGAKNIQY
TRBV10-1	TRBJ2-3	ASSEIPSGGADTQY
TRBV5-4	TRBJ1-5	ASSLGGHLSYQPQH
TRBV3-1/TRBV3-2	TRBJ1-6	ASSPFGVRTSPLH
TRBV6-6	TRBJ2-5	ASRQPVGVETQY
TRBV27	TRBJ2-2	ASSNGGGTGELF
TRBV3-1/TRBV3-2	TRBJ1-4	ASSQTADRARTNEKLF
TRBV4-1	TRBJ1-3	ASSQDGQGAAGDTIY
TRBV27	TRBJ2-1	ASSPTSWGEQF
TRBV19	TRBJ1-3	ASSINRTDSGNTIY
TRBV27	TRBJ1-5	ASSSARQGGQPQH
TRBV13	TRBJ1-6	ASSLGQGVGSPLH
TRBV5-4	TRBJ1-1	ASSFSGRNTEAF
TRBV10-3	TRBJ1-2	AISADGDGYT
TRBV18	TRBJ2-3	ASSLRRRSSTDTQY
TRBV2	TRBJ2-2	ASSVSGGAVSGELF
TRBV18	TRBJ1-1	ASSPPGSLNTEAF
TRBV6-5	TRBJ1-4	ASGASTNEKLF
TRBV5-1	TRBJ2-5	ASSPWRTWETQY
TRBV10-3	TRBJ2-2	AISGTGGETGELF
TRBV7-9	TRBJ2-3	ASSLGVGDYATDTQY
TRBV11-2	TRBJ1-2	ASSLAQTGLGYGYT
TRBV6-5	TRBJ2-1	ASSYSPGSYNEQF
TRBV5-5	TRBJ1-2	ASSRTEPNYGYT
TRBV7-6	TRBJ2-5	ASSLANGGEETQY
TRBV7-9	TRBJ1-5	ASSPTGEGRQPQH
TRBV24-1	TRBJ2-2	ATSPGWELF
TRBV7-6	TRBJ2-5	ASSYPREAQY
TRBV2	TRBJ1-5	ASRSRGTDNQPQH
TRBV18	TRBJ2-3	ASSPLGTDTDTQY
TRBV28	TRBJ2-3	ASSSTWDRELTDTQY
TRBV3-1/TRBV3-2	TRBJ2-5	ASSQRDRETQY
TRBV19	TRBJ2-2	ASKKIAGDPNTGELF
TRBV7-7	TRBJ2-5	ASSLGGVPQETQY
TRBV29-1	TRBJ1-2	SGAQNNYGYT
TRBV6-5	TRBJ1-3	ASRIRGTIY